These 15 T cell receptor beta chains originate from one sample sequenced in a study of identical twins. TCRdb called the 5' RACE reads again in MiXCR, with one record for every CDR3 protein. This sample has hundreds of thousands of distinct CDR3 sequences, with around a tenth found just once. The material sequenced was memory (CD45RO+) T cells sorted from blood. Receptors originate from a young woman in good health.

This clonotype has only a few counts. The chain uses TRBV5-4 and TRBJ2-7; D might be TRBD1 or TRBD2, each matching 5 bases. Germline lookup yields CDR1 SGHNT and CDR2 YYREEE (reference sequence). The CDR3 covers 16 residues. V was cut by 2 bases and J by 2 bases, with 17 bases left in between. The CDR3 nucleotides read TGTGCCAGCAGCTTTAGGGGACCGGGGCCTACCTACGAGCAGTACTTC. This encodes CASSFRGPGPTYEQYF.

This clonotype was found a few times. This CDR3 is CASNDRGSREQYF. For the CDR3, the DNA is TGTGCCAGCAATGACAGGGGTAGCCGCGAGCAGTACTTC. V gene TRBV2 combines with J gene TRBJ2-7; 8 nucleotides agree with TRBD1. With 7 bases clipped from V and 6 bases from J, the junction kept 8 bases outside the gene matches. Looked up from germline, CDR1 is SNHLY and CDR2 is FYNNEI. The CDR3 totals 13 residues.

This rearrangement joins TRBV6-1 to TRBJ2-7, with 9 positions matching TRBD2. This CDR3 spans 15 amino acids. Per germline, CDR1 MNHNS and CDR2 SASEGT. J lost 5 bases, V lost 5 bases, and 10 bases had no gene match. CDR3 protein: CASSPAGGLSHEQYF. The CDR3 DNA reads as TGTGCCAGCAGTCCCGCGGGGGGGCTTTCCCACGAGCAGTACTTC.

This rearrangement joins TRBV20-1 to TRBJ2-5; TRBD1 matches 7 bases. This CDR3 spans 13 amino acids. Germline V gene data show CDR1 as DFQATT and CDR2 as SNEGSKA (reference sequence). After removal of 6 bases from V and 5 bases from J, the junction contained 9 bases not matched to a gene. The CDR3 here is CSAPDRVSETQYF. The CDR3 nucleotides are TGCAGTGCACCCGACAGGGTTTCGGAGACCCAGTACTTC.

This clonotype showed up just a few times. The CDR3 is CSARDMGQGYYEQYF. CDR3 sequence (DNA): TGCAGTGCTAGAGATATGGGACAGGGGTATTACGAGCAGTACTTC. The V gene is TRBV20-1, the J gene TRBJ2-7; 10 bases are a match to TRBD1. In germline, CDR1 is DFQATT, CDR2 SNEGSKA (reference sequence). This CDR3 region has 15 residues. The V and J ends lost 0 bases and 4 bases, in that order; junction bases with no gene match: 6.

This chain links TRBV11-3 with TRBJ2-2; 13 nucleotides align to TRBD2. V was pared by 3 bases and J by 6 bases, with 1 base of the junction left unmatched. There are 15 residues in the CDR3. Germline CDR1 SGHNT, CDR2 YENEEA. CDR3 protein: CASSFTSGGAGELFF. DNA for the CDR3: TGTGCCAGCAGCTTTACTAGCGGGGGGGCCGGGGAGCTGTTTTTT.

Here the CDR3 reads CSARLLPKDTIYF. The DNA for the CDR3 is TGCAGTGCTAGGCTCCTACCAAAGGACACCATATATTTT. The gene calls are TRBV20-1 and TRBJ1-3; D call uncertain. Trimming took 3 bases from V and 8 from J, leaving 14 bases between them. Per germline, CDR1 DFQATT and CDR2 SNEGSKA (reference sequence). This CDR3 comprises 13 residues.

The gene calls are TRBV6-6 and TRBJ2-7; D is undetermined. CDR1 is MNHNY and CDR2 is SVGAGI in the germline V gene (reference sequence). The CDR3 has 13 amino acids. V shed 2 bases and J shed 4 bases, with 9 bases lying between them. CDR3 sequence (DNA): TGTGCCAGCAGTTACGACACTCCGTACGAGCAGTACTTC. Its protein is CASSYDTPYEQYF.

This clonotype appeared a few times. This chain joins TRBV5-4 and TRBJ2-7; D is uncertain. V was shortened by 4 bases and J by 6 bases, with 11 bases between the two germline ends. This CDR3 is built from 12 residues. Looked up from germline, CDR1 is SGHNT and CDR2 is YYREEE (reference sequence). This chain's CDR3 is CASSLSDGEQYF. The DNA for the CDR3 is TGTGCCAGCAGCCTGTCTGACGGCGAGCAGTACTTC.

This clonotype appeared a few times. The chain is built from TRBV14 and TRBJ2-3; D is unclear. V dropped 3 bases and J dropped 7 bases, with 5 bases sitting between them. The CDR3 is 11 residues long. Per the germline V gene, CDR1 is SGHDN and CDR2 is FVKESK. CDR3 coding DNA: TGTGCCAGCAGCCACGCGAATACGCAGTATTTT. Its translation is CASSHANTQYF.

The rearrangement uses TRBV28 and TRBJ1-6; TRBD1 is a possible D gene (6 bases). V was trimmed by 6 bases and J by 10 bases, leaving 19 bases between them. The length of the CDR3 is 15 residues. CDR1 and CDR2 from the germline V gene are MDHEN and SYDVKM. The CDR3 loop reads CASSPGGELFSPLHF. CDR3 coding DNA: TGTGCCAGCAGCCCTGGGGGCGAGTTGTTCTCACCCCTCCACTTT.

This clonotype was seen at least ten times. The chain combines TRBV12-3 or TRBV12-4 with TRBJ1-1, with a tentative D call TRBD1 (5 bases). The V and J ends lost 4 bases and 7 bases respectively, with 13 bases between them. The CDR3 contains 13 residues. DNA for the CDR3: TGTGCCAGCAGTTACCGCGGCGGGGGTGAAGCTTTCTTT. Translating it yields CASSYRGGGEAFF.

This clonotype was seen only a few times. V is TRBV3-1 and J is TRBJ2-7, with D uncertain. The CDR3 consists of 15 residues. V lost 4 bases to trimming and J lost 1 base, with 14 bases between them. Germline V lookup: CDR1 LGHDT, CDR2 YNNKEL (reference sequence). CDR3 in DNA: TGTGCCAGCAGCCTTTTGGGCTCGAATTCCTACGAGCAGTACTTC. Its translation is CASSLLGSNSYEQYF.

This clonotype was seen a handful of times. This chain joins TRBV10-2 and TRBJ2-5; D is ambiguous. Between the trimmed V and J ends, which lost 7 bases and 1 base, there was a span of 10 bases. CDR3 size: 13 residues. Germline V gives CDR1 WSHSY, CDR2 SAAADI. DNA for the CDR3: TGCGCCAGCAATGACCGGGCCCAAGAGACCCAGTACTTC. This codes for CASNDRAQETQYF.

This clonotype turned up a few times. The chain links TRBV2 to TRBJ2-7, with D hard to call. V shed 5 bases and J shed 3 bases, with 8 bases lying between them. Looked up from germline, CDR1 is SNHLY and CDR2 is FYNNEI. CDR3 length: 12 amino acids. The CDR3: CASSFFSYEQYF. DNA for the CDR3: TGTGCCAGCAGTTTCTTCAGCTACGAGCAGTACTTC.